One and the same sample provided the 3 T cell receptor beta chains below, sequenced in a study of vaccination effects on CD4 cells after COVID-19. Peptide-pool stimulation followed by sequencing identified expanded antigen-specific CD4+ clonotypes in the ViraFEST assay. Following a roughly 9-day culture, CD4+ T cells were purified. Vaccinees lacked prior SARS-CoV-2 infection and tested negative for nucleocapsid antibodies. Their recognized antigens are unknown. Clones were read by immunoSEQ multiplex PCR, and TCRdb kept only the in-frame ones, dropping some. Of tens of thousands of clones detected, about 78% appear once; the ten largest clones hold roughly a tenth. The sample in question was CD4+ T cells from PBMCs cultured with SARS-CoV-2 spike peptides, obtained before COVID-19 vaccination. All receptors derive from a human donor who received a COVID-19 vaccine.

The J gene is TRBJ2-3, the V gene TRBV11-2, with D possibly being TRBD1 (5 bases). This CDR3 region has 15 residues. Germline loops: CDR1 SGHAT, CDR2 FQNNGV. The V gene lost 0 bases and the J gene lost 4 bases, with 11 bases spanning the gap. The CDR3 reads CASSLEQVRADTQYF. The CDR3 coding sequence is TGTGCCAGCAGCTTAGAACAGGTCAGGGCAGATACGCAGTATTTT.

In this sample, this clone turned up once. The rearrangement joins TRBV28 to TRBJ1-6, with TRBD1 matching 9 bases. V trimming: 8 bases; J trimming: 10 bases; junction bases outside the gene matches: 12. The germline gives CDR1 MDHEN, CDR2 SYDVKM. This CDR3 has 15 residues. The CDR3 nucleotides are TGTGCCAGCGGAATAACCGGGACAGGGAACTCACCCCTCCACTTT. Its protein product is CASGITGTGNSPLHF.

V is TRBV9 and J is TRBJ2-5; 9 nucleotides agree with TRBD1. Germline CDR1 and CDR2: SGDLS and YYNGEE. This CDR3 has 16 residues. J was trimmed by 2 bases and V by 0 bases; bases with no gene match: 5. This CDR3 is CASSVGGQGPQETQYF. CDR3 sequence (DNA): TGTGCCAGCAGCGTAGGGGGACAGGGACCACAAGAGACCCAGTACTTC.